The 17 T cell receptor beta chains below come from one sample, sequenced in a study of T cells in Graves' hyperthyroidism and ophthalmopathy. Regions amplified from RNA transcripts were the TCR beta CDR3 regions. A first-round RT-PCR of the TCR CDR3 used the HTBI primer set. TCRdb used MiXCR to reprocess the multiplex PCR reads, holding one entry per CDR3 protein. The table includes under 350,000 distinct CDR3 sequences, over 15% detected once. The sample taken for sequencing was blood. The receptors were sampled from an older woman with Graves' ophthalmopathy.

Ten or more counts support this clonotype. The chain carries TRBV7-3 and TRBJ1-1; D call uncertain. Germline values: CDR1 SGHTA, CDR2 FQGTGA. The CDR3 extends over 13 amino acids. Deletions cut 1 base from V and 4 bases from J, with 7 bases between. DNA of the CDR3: TGTGCCAGCAGCTTAATTTGGGGCACTGAAGCTTTCTTT. Its protein is CASSLIWGTEAFF.

There are many counts of this clonotype. The genes are TRBV3-1 and TRBJ1-1; D is unresolved. The V end lost 3 bases, the J end lost 4 bases, and 12 bases lay between the germline ends. Germline-derived CDR1 and CDR2 are LGHDT and YNNKEL (reference sequence). This CDR3 has 14 residues. CDR3 bases: TGTGCCAGCAGCCATCCAACTGGTGGCACTGAAGCTTTCTTT. Encoded protein: CASSHPTGGTEAFF.

This clonotype has a count of ten or more. V is TRBV11-2 and J is TRBJ2-2, with D uncertain. The CDR3 is 14 residues long. Deletions cut 2 bases from V and 7 bases from J, with 11 bases between. Per germline, CDR1 SGHAT and CDR2 FQNNGV. DNA of the CDR3: TGTGCCAGCAGCTTAACGGAGAAGATCGGGGAGCTGTTTTTT. It specifies CASSLTEKIGELFF.

This clonotype came up many times. This chain links TRBV6-5 with TRBJ1-2; D remains unclear. The CDR3 extends over 16 amino acids. With 0 bases removed from V and 4 bases from J, the gap between germline ends came to 15 bases. Germline values: CDR1 MNHEY, CDR2 SVGAGI. The DNA for the CDR3 is TGTGCCAGCAGTTACTCGGATACAAGGTCCCTCTATGGCTACACCTTC. This codes for CASSYSDTRSLYGYTF.

This clonotype was counted many times. The rearrangement joins TRBV13 to TRBJ2-3, with 7 bases aligning to TRBD1. CDR1 and CDR2 from the germline V gene are PRHDT and FYEKMQ (reference sequence). The J segment lost 8 bases and the V segment lost 5 bases, leaving 10 bases of the junction unmatched. CDR3 size: 14 residues. The CDR3 is CASSGPDRIGTQYF. CDR3 coding DNA: TGTGCCAGCAGCGGACCGGACAGGATAGGTACGCAGTATTTT. The full variable domain, rest sourced from reference TRBV13 and TRBJ2-3, is AAGVIQSPRHLIKEKRETATLKCYPIPRHDTVYWYQQGPGQDPQFLISFYEKMQSDKGSIPDRFSAQQFSDYHSELNMSSLELGDSALYFCASSGPDRIGTQYFGPGTRLTVL.

This clonotype was seen repeatedly, ten times or more. The rearrangement joins TRBV20-1 to TRBJ2-3; a weak D match, TRBD1 (6 bases). V shed 1 base and J shed 2 bases, with 7 bases lying between them. The V gene's germline CDR1 is DFQATT and CDR2 SNEGSKA (reference sequence). The CDR3 contains 13 residues. CDR3 nucleotides: TGCAGTGCTAGAGGGGGGCCCACAGATACGCAGTATTTT. Encoded protein: CSARGGPTDTQYF.

The V and J genes are TRBV6-1 and TRBJ1-3, with 7 bases fitting TRBD1. Trimming cost V 5 bases and J 2 bases; bases outside gene matches: 3. Per germline, CDR1 MNHNS and CDR2 SASEGT. The CDR3 totals 14 residues. The CDR3 DNA sequence: TGTGCCAGCAGTACCCAGGGGGCTGGAAACACCATATATTTT. Translating it yields CASSTQGAGNTIYF.

The chain uses TRBV5-4 and TRBJ2-6; 8 bases line up with TRBD1. Per the germline V gene, CDR1 is SGHNT and CDR2 is YYREEE (reference sequence). After removal of 4 bases from V and 4 bases from J, the junction contained 10 bases not matched to a gene. The length of the CDR3 is 17 residues. The CDR3 coding sequence is TGTGCCAGCAGCAGGGGGGACAGGAGAGCGGGGGCCAACGTCCTGACTTTC. Encoded protein: CASSRGDRRAGANVLTF.

V and J are TRBV28 and TRBJ1-1; TRBD1 matches at 8 bases. The germline gives CDR1 MDHEN, CDR2 SYDVKM. This CDR3 has 16 amino acids. Trimming cost V 6 bases and J 1 base; bases outside gene matches: 10. CDR3 DNA sequence: TGTGCCAGCAGAGTGGGGGGACAGGATCCGAACACTGAAGCTTTCTTT. Residues: CASRVGGQDPNTEAFF.

This clonotype was picked up a small number of times. V and J are TRBV5-6 and TRBJ1-1, with D perhaps matching TRBD1 (5 bases). Trimming pared 4 bases from V and 0 bases from J, leaving 19 bases between. CDR3 length equals 17 residues. Looked up from germline, CDR1 is SGHDT and CDR2 is YYEEEE. The CDR3 reads CASSHLGRGHMNTEAFF. The CDR3 DNA reads as TGTGCCAGCAGCCACTTAGGGCGAGGACATATGAACACTGAAGCTTTCTTT.

This clonotype was detected ten times or more. The genes are TRBV12-3 or TRBV12-4 and TRBJ2-7; D is possibly TRBD2 (5 bases). V lost 4 bases to trimming and J lost 7 bases, with 17 bases between them. The CDR3 length is 14 residues. The chain's CDR3 is CASSSSPLWREQYF. Here the CDR3 DNA reads TGTGCCAGCAGTTCATCCCCCCTGTGGAGGGAGCAGTACTTC.

This clonotype showed up many times. The chain uses TRBV6-2 or TRBV6-3 and TRBJ1-5; D is perhaps TRBD1 (6 bases). CDR3 length: 18 residues. Trimming left V 6 bases short and J 1 base short, with 22 bases between. Germline CDR1 is MNHEY and CDR2 is SVGEGT. CDR3 coding DNA: TGTGCCAGCAGCGGACCCTCCGGAAGCAGGGGAAGCAATCAGCCCCAGCATTTT. It is translated as CASSGPSGSRGSNQPQHF.

The chain recombines TRBV20-1 with TRBJ2-3, with D maybe TRBD2 (7 bases). The CDR3 totals 16 residues. Germline lookup yields CDR1 DFQATT and CDR2 SNEGSKA (reference sequence). Trimming took off 3 bases at V and 3 bases at J, with 19 bases between the two ends. The chain's CDR3 is CSASQLGGGETDTQYF. The CDR3 bases are TGCAGTGCTAGTCAGCTGGGAGGGGGAGAAACAGATACGCAGTATTTT.

The CDR3 sequence is CASSPAYLAGTDTQYF. DNA for the CDR3: TGCGCCAGCAGCCCCGCCTACTTAGCGGGCACAGATACGCAGTATTTT. This chain joins TRBV5-1 and TRBJ2-3, with a possible D match to TRBD2 (6 bases). Germline V gives CDR1 SGHRS, CDR2 YFSETQ. Trimming cost V 4 bases and J 1 base, with 16 bases left between them. CDR3 length: 16 residues.

This clonotype was picked up many times. CDR3 DNA: TGTGCCAGCAGCTTAGACTTCGGACGGTGGAGTACTGGCGTGCAGTTCTTC. Its translation is CASSLDFGRWSTGVQFF. V gene TRBV11-2 combines with J gene TRBJ2-1; D remains ambiguous. Trimming removed 0 bases at V and 12 bases at J, with 24 bases between. Germline V CDR1 and CDR2: SGHAT, FQNNGV. The CDR3 spans 17 residues. Based on the CDR3 plus reference TRBV11-2 and TRBJ2-1, the full variable domain is EAGVAQSPRYKIIEKRQSVAFWCNPISGHATLYWYQQILGQGPKLLIQFQNNGVVDDSQLPKDRFSAERLKGVDSTLKIQPAKLEDSAVYLCASSLDFGRWSTGVQFFGPGTRLTVL.

The chain has TRBV27 and TRBJ2-3; D possibly corresponds to TRBD2 (6 bases). CDR1 is MNHEY and CDR2 is SMNVEV in the germline V gene (reference sequence). V was cut by 3 bases and J by 0 bases, with 10 bases left in between. CDR3 size: 15 residues. The CDR3 DNA reads TGTGCCAGCAGTTTTGGGGGACTTAGCACAGATACGCAGTATTTT. Translating gives CASSFGGLSTDTQYF.

On this clonotype itself: This may arise from a read error, as a much more abundant clone is one base away. The CDR3 protein is CASGLVEGASHGYTF. CDR3 DNA: TGTGCTAGTGGTTTGGTGGAAGGGGCGAGCCATGGCTACACCTTC. The V gene is TRBV12-5, the J gene TRBJ1-2, with a possible D match to TRBD1 (5 bases). The germline V gene encodes CDR1 LGHNT and CDR2 FRNRAP. The V and J ends lost 0 bases and 6 bases respectively, with 14 bases between them. CDR3 length: 15 residues.